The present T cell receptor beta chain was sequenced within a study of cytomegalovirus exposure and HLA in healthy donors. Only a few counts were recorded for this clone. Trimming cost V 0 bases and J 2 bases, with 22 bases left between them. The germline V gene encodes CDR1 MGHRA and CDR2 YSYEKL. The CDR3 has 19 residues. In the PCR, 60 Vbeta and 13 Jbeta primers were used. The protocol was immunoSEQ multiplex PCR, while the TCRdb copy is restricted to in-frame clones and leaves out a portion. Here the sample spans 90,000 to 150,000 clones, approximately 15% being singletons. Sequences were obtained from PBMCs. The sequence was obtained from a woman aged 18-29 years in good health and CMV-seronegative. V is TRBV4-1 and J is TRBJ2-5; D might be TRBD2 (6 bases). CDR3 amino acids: CASSQDLGSSGVQQETQYF. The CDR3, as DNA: TGCGCCAGCAGCCAAGATCTTGGTAGTAGCGGAGTCCAACAAGAGACCCAGTACTTC.